This T cell receptor (beta chain) was obtained from a study of T cell responses to AZD1222 COVID-19 vaccine. Trimming removed 4 bases at V and 7 bases at J, with 11 bases between. The CDR3 extends over 13 amino acids. The repertoire was sequenced with immunoSEQ multiplex PCR; TCRdb's copy has only in-frame clones and lacks some. The table records 85,000 to 110,000 clones, about 87% of them present only once. The TCR comes from an adult in good health. The source was peripheral blood, collected on day 0 of AZD1222 vaccination. This chain joins TRBV12-3 or TRBV12-4 and TRBJ1-3, with unresolved D. CDR3 nucleotides: TGTGCCAGCAGTTGGGGAGCGGGCAACACCATATATTTT. As protein: CASSWGAGNTIYF.